This TCR beta chain was captured in a study of T cells after posttransplantation cyclophosphamide. General study points: Recipient CMV seropositivity and CMV reactivation strongly tracked TRB clonality. Tissue-infiltrating T cells from skin or gut overlapped little with blood T cells. Later blood repertoires were often dominated by clones from the donor CD8+ memory compartment.

On this clone itself: Its antigen is unknown.

The CDR3 contains 14 residues. Germline V lookup: CDR1 SGHAT, CDR2 FQNNGV. Trimming removed 4 bases at V and 4 bases at J, with 13 bases between. Treatment was busulfan-fludarabine conditioning, a marrow graft, and cyclophosphamide on days +3 and +4. Generated by immunoSEQ multiplex PCR, the TCRdb table keeps only in-frame clones and is missing some. The sample holds around 18,000 clones, about three quarters seen once. This receptor was taken from a female patient in her 40s who received an allogeneic stem cell transplant from a related donor, was CMV-positive, and had no GVHD. Certain T cells may be donor cells from the graft. V usage is TRBV11-2 and J usage is TRBJ1-2, with D tentatively TRBD1 (6 bases). The source material was CD8+ T cells sorted from PBMCs, sampled 1903 days after a stem cell transplant with posttransplant cyclophosphamide. CDR3 loop: CASSSIGGAYGYTF. DNA for the CDR3: TGTGCCAGCAGCTCGATTGGGGGGGCCTATGGCTACACCTTC.